These 24 T cell receptor beta chains were all obtained from the same sample, sequenced in a study of graft-versus-host responses after intestinal transplantation. Tissue processing of the graft released intraepithelial and lamina propria lymphocytes from it. Only in-frame clones appear in the TCRdb table, and some are missing; sequencing was by immunoSEQ multiplex PCR. Of fewer than 10,000 clones in the sample, roughly two thirds were seen once. This material consisted of ileum tissue, taken about 410 days after transplant. These TCRs come from a human patient who received an intestinal transplant, so some T cells may come from the graft donor.

Written as DNA, the CDR3 is TGTGCCAGCAGTATTACAGAGATCAACACTGAAGCTTTCTTT. Protein sequence: CASSITEINTEAFF. The chain links TRBV6-5 to TRBJ1-1; no clear D. V lost 5 bases to trimming and J lost 2 bases, with 12 bases between them. Germline V gene lookup returns CDR1 MNHEY and CDR2 SVGAGI. The CDR3 has 14 amino acids.

The chain combines TRBV7-8 with TRBJ2-1; 8 bases agree with TRBD2. The germline V gene has CDR1 SGHVS and CDR2 FQNEAQ. V shed 1 base and J 4 bases; nucleotides not matched to a gene: 12. The CDR3 has 18 amino acids. Written as DNA, the CDR3 is TGTGCCAGCAGCTTAGGGAGCGGGGGCTCGATGAAATACAATGAGCAGTTCTTC. As protein: CASSLGSGGSMKYNEQFF.

This clone turned up a few times. This chain uses TRBV2 with TRBJ2-2; 14 nucleotides align to TRBD2. Germline V gene lookup returns CDR1 SNHLY and CDR2 FYNNEI. This CDR3 has 16 amino acids. The J segment lost 4 bases and the V segment lost 5 bases, leaving 3 bases of the junction unmatched. CDR3 protein: CASSPGLAGGTGELFF. DNA for the CDR3: TGTGCCAGCAGTCCCGGACTAGCGGGAGGCACCGGGGAGCTGTTTTTT. The whole variable domain, filled in from reference TRBV2 and TRBJ2-2, reads EPEVTQTPSHQVTQMGQEVILRCVPISNHLYFYWYRQILGQKVEFLVSFYNNEISEKSEIFDDQFSVERPDGSNFTLKIRSTKLEDSAMYFCASSPGLAGGTGELFFGEGSRLTVL.

The rearrangement joins TRBV4-1 to TRBJ2-3; D ambiguous. The CDR3 sequence is 15 residues long. The germline gives CDR1 MGHRA, CDR2 YSYEKL. With 0 bases removed from V and 0 bases from J, the gap between germline ends came to 7 bases. The CDR3 DNA reads as TGCGCCAGCAGCCAAGAAGGGCAGAGCACAGATACGCAGTATTTT. Its translation is CASSQEGQSTDTQYF.

V usage is TRBV6-1 and J usage is TRBJ2-5; TRBD1 agrees at 8 bases. The V gene end was trimmed by 3 bases and the J gene end by 5 bases; junction bases not matched to a gene: 8. CDR1 and CDR2 from the germline V gene are MNHNS and SASEGT. The CDR3 consists of 15 residues. CDR3 region: CASSEVLDRGETQYF. CDR3 DNA sequence: TGTGCCAGCAGTGAGGTTCTAGACAGGGGTGAGACCCAGTACTTC.

Worth noting for this clone: Relative to the germline gene, one junction end is altered; a read error may explain this. Different DNA sequences within this sample yield the same CDR3. This rearrangement joins TRBV27 to TRBJ1-2, with D possibly being TRBD1 (6 bases). This CDR3 spans 14 amino acids. CDR1 MNHEY and CDR2 SMNVEV come from the germline V gene (reference sequence). This chain's CDR3 is CASSGVPGAGGYTF. The CDR3 DNA follows: TGTGCCAGCAGTGGTGTTCCGGGGGCAGGTGGCTATACCTTC.

The V call is TRBV30, the J call TRBJ1-1; no reliable D call. Germline CDR1 and CDR2: GTSNPN and SVGIG (reference sequence). Between the trimmed V and J ends, which lost 2 bases and 0 bases, there was a span of 19 bases. The CDR3 consists of 17 residues. The CDR3 sequence: CAWSPHLLRGVNTEAFF. CDR3 in DNA: TGTGCCTGGAGTCCCCATCTCTTAAGAGGTGTGAACACTGAAGCTTTCTTT. The full variable domain, in which reference TRBV30 and TRBJ1-1 provide the parts outside the CDR3, is SQTIHQWPATLVQPVGSPLSLECTVEGTSNPNLYWYRQAAGRGLQLLFYSVGIGQISSEVPQNLSASRPQDRQFILSSKKLLLSDSGFYLCAWSPHLLRGVNTEAFFGQGTRLTVV.

The V call is TRBV5-1, the J call TRBJ1-1; D is ambiguous. Germline values: CDR1 SGHRS, CDR2 YFSETQ. The V and J ends lost 2 bases and 5 bases respectively, with 13 bases between them. There are 14 residues in the CDR3. The CDR3, as DNA: TGCGCCAGCAGCTTTTACACTGCTACGACTGAAGCTTTCTTT. It is translated as CASSFYTATTEAFF. Full variable domain (remainder filled in from reference TRBV5-1 and TRBJ1-1): KAGVTQTPRYLIKTRGQQVTLSCSPISGHRSVSWYQQTPGQGLQFLFEYFSETQRNKGNFPGRFSGRQFSNSRSEMNVSTLELGDSALYLCASSFYTATTEAFFGQGTRLTVV.

A note on this clone: One junction end disagrees with the germline gene, perhaps due to a read error. CDR3 sequence: CASSQEGTVLDEQYF. The CDR3 DNA is TGCGCCAGCAGCCAAGAAGGGACAGTTCTTGACGAGCAGTACTTC. The rearrangement uses TRBV5-4 and TRBJ2-7; 7 bases fit TRBD1. Germline lookup yields CDR1 SGHNT and CDR2 YYREEE (reference sequence). CDR3 length: 15 amino acids.

For the CDR3, the DNA is TGTGCCAGCAGTTTTATCGGGGGGGGCCTTGATACGCAGTATTTT. It translates to CASSFIGGGLDTQYF. This sequence joins TRBV27 and TRBJ2-3; 8 bases fit TRBD2. V gave up 3 bases and J gave up 6 bases; unmatched junction bases: 8. The CDR3 is 15 residues long. Germline lookup yields CDR1 MNHEY and CDR2 SMNVEV (reference sequence).

The J gene is TRBJ1-1, the V gene TRBV7-6; D is undetermined. Germline loops: CDR1 SGHVS, CDR2 FNYEAQ. The CDR3 length is 15 residues. V dropped 1 base and J dropped 1 base, with 10 bases sitting between them. The CDR3 region has the DNA TGTGCCAGCAGCTTAGTGGTAGAGGGGAACACTGAAGCTTTCTTT. It codes for CASSLVVEGNTEAFF.

The chain is built from TRBV19 and TRBJ1-4; no definite D call. Trimming removed 9 bases at V and 7 bases at J, with 24 bases between. The CDR3 sequence is 16 residues long. From germline, CDR1 is LNHDA and CDR2 SQIVND (reference sequence). The CDR3 loop is CASSPYLGDRGEKLFF. The CDR3 bases are TGTGCCAGCTCCCCCTATCTCGGGGATCGGGGTGAAAAACTGTTTTTT.

In its sample, this clone was seen once. V is TRBV7-9 and J is TRBJ2-3, with 8 bases aligning to TRBD2. The V and J ends lost 8 bases and 0 bases, in that order; junction bases with no gene match: 7. Germline CDR1 and CDR2: SEHNR and FQNEAQ (reference sequence). This CDR3 is built from 15 residues. The CDR3 coding sequence is TGTGCCAGCCGACGCTTAGCGGGGAGCACAGATACGCAGTATTTT. This translates into CASRRLAGSTDTQYF.

As DNA, the CDR3 is TGCAGTGGAGTGGGTCAAGAGACCCAGTACTTC. Translated, it gives CSGVGQETQYF. The V call is TRBV29-1, the J call TRBJ2-5; D ambiguous. Germline CDR1 and CDR2: SQVTM and ANQGSEA. The CDR3 consists of 11 residues.

This chain connects TRBV5-4 to TRBJ2-7; D remains unclear. From germline, CDR1 is SGHNT and CDR2 YYREEE (reference sequence). Deletions cut 0 bases from V and 3 bases from J, with 13 bases between. This CDR3 is 15 amino acids long. The CDR3 sequence is CASSLDRDSSYEQYF. CDR3 bases: TGTGCCAGCAGCTTGGATAGGGATAGTAGCTACGAGCAGTACTTC.

This clone counts as medium-sized. The chain is built from TRBV10-2 and TRBJ1-5; D ambiguous. V lost 2 bases and J 6 bases, leaving 8 bases between the germline ends. Germline CDR1 WSHSY, CDR2 SAAADI. The CDR3 consists of 13 residues. The CDR3 DNA is TGCGCCAGCAGTGAGGTGCGGGGTCAGCCCCAGCATTTT. This gives the protein CASSEVRGQPQHF.

The V and J genes are TRBV11-2 and TRBJ2-7; the D is unclear. Between the trimmed V and J ends, which lost 3 bases and 0 bases, there was a span of 3 bases. The CDR3 totals 12 residues. Germline CDR1 SGHAT, CDR2 FQNNGV. CDR3 amino acids: CASSLVSYEQYF. The CDR3 region has the DNA TGTGCCAGCAGCTTGGTCTCCTACGAGCAGTACTTC.

V usage is TRBV7-8 and J usage is TRBJ1-1; D is ambiguous. Germline lookup yields CDR1 SGHVS and CDR2 FQNEAQ. V was clipped by 6 bases and J by 5 bases, with 16 bases between them. The CDR3 has 14 amino acids. The CDR3 reads CASSSNSRWTEAFF. CDR3 bases: TGTGCCAGCAGTTCTAATTCCCGGTGGACTGAAGCTTTCTTT.

J is TRBJ2-3 and V is TRBV5-5; 11 bases fit TRBD1. The CDR3 totals 16 residues. The germline gives CDR1 SGHKS, CDR2 YYEKEE (reference sequence). Trimming cost V 2 bases and J 2 bases; bases outside gene matches: 4. The CDR3 DNA sequence: TGTGCCAGCAGCTTACGGGACAGGGGGAACACAGATACGCAGTATTTT. Translated, it gives CASSLRDRGNTDTQYF.

This clone has only a few counts. Other DNA sequences in the sample encode the same CDR3. This chain joins TRBV2 and TRBJ1-5, with 10 bases that match TRBD1. This CDR3 spans 15 amino acids. CDR1 SNHLY and CDR2 FYNNEI come from the germline V gene. The V gene end was trimmed by 4 bases and the J gene end by 2 bases; junction bases not matched to a gene: 2. As DNA, the CDR3 is TGTGCCAGCAGTGGGGGGACAGGGGGCAATCAGCCCCAGCATTTT. Residues: CASSGGTGGNQPQHF.

In this sample, this clone turned up once. This chain connects TRBV27 to TRBJ2-7, with D possibly called TRBD1 or TRBD2 (7 bases each). Germline V gene lookup returns CDR1 MNHEY and CDR2 SMNVEV (reference sequence). Trimming removed 2 bases from V and 1 base from J, with 9 bases in between. The CDR3 extends over 14 amino acids. CDR3 loop: CASSLQGGSYEQYF. CDR3 nucleotides: TGTGCCAGCAGTTTACAGGGGGGGTCCTACGAGCAGTACTTC.

This rearrangement joins TRBV27 to TRBJ2-1, with D unresolved. The V gene lost 5 bases and the J gene lost 7 bases, with 15 bases spanning the gap. The CDR3 has 14 amino acids. Germline values: CDR1 MNHEY, CDR2 SMNVEV (reference sequence). The CDR3 DNA reads TGTGCCAGCAGTCCCCTACGAATGGGGAATGAGCAGTTCTTC. Translated, it gives CASSPLRMGNEQFF.

This clone has only a few counts. The chain joins TRBV6-1 to TRBJ1-6, with 9 positions matching TRBD1. The CDR3 runs 15 residues. Trimming cost V 6 bases and J 5 bases; bases outside gene matches: 5. Germline V gene data show CDR1 as MNHNS and CDR2 as SASEGT. The CDR3 nucleotides are TGTGCCAGCAGCTTATACAGGGGGCATAATTCACCCCTCCACTTT. This sequence encodes CASSLYRGHNSPLHF.

This chain connects TRBV9 to TRBJ2-1; TRBD1 might be the D (5 bases). Germline V lookup: CDR1 SGDLS, CDR2 YYNGEE. CDR3 length: 15 residues. V was pared by 3 bases and J by 10 bases, with 20 bases between. The CDR3: CASSASYGPGKEQFF. CDR3 sequence (DNA): TGTGCCAGCAGCGCCTCGTACGGACCAGGGAAGGAGCAGTTCTTC.